One and the same sample provided the 2 T cell receptor beta chains below, sequenced in a study of beta chain features in type 1 diabetes. Expressed TCRB transcripts were sequenced because the isolated RNA had all been reverse transcribed beforehand. Here immunoSEQ multiplex PCR was the method, and the copy in TCRdb shows in-frame clones only, minus some. This sample yields about 220,000 clones, of which approximately 10% are seen a single time; over 1% belongs to the top ten. The source material was central memory CD4+ T cells from blood. These receptors were obtained from a man between 18 and 29 years old in good health.

This clone was recorded many times. The chain employs TRBV29-1 and TRBJ2-7; 7 nucleotides align to TRBD2. The germline V gene has CDR1 SQVTM and CDR2 ANQGSEA. Germline trimming cut 5 bases from V and 1 base from J; bases unmatched to any gene: 5. This CDR3 is built from 13 residues. The CDR3 is CSVSGAGSYEQYF. CDR3 nucleotides: TGCAGCGTTAGTGGAGCGGGATCCTACGAGCAGTACTTC.

This clone was observed a handful of times. V usage is TRBV25-1 and J usage is TRBJ2-3; 8 bases align to TRBD1. Unmatched junction bases numbered 4, after V lost 1 base and J lost 4 bases. Germline V gene lookup returns CDR1 MGHDK and CDR2 SYGVNS. This CDR3 has 15 amino acids. CDR3 DNA: TGTGCCAGCAGTGAATCCGGCAGGGGGCCAGATACGCAGTATTTT. Encoded protein: CASSESGRGPDTQYF.